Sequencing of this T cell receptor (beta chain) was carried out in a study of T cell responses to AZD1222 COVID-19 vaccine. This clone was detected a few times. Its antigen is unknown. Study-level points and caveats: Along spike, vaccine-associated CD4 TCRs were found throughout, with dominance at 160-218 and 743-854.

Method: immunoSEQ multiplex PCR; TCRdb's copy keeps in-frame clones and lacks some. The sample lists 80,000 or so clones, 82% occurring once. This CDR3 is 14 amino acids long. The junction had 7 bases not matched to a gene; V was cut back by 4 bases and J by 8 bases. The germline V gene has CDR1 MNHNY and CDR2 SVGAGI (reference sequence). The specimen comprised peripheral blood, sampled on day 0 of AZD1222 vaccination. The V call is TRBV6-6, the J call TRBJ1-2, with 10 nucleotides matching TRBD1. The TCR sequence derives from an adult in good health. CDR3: CASSSGTGASGYTF. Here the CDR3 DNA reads TGTGCCAGCAGTTCCGGGACAGGGGCCTCAGGCTACACCTTC.